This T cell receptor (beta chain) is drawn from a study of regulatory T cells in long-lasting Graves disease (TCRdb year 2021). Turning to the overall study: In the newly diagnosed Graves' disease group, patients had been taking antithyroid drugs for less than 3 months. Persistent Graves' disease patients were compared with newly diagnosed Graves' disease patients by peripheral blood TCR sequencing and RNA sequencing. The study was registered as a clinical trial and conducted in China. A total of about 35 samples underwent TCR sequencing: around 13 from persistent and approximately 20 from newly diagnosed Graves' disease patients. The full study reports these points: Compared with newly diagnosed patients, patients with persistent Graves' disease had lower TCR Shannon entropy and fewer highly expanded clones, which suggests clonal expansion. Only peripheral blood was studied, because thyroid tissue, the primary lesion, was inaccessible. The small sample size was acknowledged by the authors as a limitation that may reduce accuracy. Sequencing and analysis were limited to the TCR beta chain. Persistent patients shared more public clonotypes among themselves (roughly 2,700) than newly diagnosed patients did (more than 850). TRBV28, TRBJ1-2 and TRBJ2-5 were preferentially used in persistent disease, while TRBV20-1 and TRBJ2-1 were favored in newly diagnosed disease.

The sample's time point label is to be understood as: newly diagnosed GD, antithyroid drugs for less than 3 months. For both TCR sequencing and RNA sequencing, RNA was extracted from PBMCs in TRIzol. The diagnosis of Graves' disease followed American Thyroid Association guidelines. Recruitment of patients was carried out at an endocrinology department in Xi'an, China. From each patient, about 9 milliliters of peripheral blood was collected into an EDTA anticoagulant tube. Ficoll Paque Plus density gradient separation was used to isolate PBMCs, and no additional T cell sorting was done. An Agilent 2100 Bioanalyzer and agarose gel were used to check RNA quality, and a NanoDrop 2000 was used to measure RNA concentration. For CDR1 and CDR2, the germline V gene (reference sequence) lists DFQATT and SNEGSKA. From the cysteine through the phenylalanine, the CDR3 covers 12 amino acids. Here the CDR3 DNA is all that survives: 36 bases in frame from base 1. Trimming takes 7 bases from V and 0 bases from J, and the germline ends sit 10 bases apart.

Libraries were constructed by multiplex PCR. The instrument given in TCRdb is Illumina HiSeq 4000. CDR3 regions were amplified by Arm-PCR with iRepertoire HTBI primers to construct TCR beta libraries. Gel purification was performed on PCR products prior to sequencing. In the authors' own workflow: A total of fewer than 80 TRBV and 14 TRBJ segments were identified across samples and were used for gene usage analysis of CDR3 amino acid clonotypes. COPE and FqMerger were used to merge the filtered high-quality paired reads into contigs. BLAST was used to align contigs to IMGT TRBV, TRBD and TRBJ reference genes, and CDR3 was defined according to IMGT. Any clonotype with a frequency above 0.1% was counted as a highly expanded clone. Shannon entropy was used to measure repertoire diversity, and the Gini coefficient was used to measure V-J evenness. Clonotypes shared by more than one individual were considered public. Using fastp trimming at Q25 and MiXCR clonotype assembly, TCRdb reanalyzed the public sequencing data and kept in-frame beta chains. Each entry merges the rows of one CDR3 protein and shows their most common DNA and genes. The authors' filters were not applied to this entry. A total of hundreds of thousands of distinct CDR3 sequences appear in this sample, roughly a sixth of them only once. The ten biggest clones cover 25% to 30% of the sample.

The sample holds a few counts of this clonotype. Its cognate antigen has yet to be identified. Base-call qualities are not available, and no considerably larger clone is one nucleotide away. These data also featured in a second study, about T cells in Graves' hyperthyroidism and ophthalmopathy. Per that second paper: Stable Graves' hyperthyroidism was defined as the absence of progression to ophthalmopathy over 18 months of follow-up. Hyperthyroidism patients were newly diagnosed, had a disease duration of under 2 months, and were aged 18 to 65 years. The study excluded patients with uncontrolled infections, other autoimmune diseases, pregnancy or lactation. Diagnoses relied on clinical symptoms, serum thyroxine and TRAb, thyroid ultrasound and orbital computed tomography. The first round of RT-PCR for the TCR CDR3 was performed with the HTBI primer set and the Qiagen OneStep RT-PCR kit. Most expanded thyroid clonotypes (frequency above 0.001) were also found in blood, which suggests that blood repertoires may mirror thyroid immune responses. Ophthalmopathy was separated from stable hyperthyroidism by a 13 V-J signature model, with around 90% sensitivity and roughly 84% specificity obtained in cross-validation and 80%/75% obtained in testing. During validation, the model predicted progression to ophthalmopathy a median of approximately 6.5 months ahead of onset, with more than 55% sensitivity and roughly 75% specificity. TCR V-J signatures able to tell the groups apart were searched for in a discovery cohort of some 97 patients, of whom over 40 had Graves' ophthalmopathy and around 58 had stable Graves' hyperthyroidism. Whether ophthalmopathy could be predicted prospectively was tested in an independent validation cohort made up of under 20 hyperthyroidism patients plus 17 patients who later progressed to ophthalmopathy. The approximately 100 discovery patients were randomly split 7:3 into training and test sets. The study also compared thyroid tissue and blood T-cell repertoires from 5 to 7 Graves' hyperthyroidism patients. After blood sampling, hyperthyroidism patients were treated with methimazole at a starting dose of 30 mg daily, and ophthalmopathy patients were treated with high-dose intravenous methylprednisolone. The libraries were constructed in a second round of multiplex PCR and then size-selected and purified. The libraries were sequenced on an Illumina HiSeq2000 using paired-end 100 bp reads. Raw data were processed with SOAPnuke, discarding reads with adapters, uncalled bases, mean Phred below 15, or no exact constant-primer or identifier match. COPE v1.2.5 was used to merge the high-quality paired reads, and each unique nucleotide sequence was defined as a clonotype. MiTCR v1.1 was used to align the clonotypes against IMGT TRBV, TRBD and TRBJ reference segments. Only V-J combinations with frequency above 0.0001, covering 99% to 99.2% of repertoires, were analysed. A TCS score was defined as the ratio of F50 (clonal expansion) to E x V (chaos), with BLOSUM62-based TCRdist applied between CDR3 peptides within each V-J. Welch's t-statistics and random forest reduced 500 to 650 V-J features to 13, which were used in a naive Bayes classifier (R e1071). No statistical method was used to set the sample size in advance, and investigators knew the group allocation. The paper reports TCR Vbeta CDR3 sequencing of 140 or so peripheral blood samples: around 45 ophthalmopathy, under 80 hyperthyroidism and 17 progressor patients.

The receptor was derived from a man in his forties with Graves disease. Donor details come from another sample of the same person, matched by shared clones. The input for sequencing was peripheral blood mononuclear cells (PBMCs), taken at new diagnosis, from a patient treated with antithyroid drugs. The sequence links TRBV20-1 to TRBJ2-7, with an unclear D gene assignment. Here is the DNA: TGCAGTGTCGCCCCGAGCTCCTACGAGCAGTACTTC. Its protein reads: CSVAPSSYEQYF.